This passage covers 3 T cell receptor beta chains from one sample sequenced in a study of metastatic and nonmetastatic thyroid tumors. Through MiXCR, TCRdb re-clonotyped the PCR reads. The data hold about 49,000 clones, with less than 5% observed a single time. Not a single patient had been given any form of treatment at any point before undergoing thyroid surgery. Sequenced material: blood. These receptors were collected from a female donor with papillary thyroid cancer or a benign thyroid nodule (not recorded which). Some clones in this sample may be carry-over from other donors' samples.

This clone was observed at least ten times. The rearrangement uses TRBV19 and TRBJ1-5; 7 nucleotides align to TRBD1. The ends lost 6 bases at V and 1 base at J; junction bases unmatched: 6. This CDR3 is built from 15 residues. Germline assignment: CDR1 LNHDA and CDR2 SQIVND (reference sequence). CDR3 protein: CASSFRQGSNQPQHF. CDR3 DNA sequence: TGTGCCAGTAGCTTTAGACAGGGCAGCAATCAGCCCCAGCATTTT.

The table lists this clone with many counts. The rearrangement uses TRBV20-1 and TRBJ2-4, with D possibly being TRBD1 or TRBD2 (5 bases each). The CDR3 contains 15 residues. Germline V gives CDR1 DFQATT, CDR2 SNEGSKA (reference sequence). The V and J ends lost 2 bases and 8 bases respectively, with 19 bases between them. For the CDR3, the DNA is TGCAGTGCTAGAAAACTAGACCTACAGGTACACATTCAGTACTTC. Protein sequence: CSARKLDLQVHIQYF.

This clone was observed at least ten times. Within the sample, other DNA sequences also encode this same CDR3. V is TRBV19 and J is TRBJ2-3; D is tentatively TRBD1 or TRBD2 (6 bases each). The CDR3 spans 18 residues. V was cut by 3 bases and J by 5 bases, with 24 bases left in between. Per germline, CDR1 LNHDA and CDR2 SQIVND (reference sequence). CDR3 protein: CASSIFYTDGGIKDTQYF. In DNA, the CDR3 is TGTGCCAGTAGTATTTTTTATACTGACGGGGGCATAAAAGATACGCAGTATTTT.